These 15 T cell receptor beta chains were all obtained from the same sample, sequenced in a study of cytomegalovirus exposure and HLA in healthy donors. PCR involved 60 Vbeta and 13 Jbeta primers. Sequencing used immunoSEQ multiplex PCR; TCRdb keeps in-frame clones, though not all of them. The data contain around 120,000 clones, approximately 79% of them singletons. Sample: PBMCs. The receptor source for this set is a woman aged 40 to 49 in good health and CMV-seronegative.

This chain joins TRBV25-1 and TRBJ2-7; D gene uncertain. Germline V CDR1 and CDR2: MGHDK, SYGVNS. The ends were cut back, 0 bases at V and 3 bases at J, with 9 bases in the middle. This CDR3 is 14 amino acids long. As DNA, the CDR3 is TGTGCCAGCAGTGAATACACACGCAGCTACGAGCAGTACTTC. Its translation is CASSEYTRSYEQYF.

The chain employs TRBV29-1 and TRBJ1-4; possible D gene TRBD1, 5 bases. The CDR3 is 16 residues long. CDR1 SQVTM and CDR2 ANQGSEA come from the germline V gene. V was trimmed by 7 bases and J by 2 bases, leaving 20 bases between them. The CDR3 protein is CSAGGVGETTNEKLFF. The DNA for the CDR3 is TGCAGCGCCGGGGGGGTCGGGGAGACGACTAATGAAAAACTGTTTTTT.

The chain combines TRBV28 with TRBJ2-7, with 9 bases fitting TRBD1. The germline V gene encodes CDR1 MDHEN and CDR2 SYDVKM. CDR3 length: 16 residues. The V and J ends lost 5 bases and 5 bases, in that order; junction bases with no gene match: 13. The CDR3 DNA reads TGTGCCAGCAGTACCAGGTGGGGGACAGGGATCCACGAGCAGTACTTC. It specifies CASSTRWGTGIHEQYF.

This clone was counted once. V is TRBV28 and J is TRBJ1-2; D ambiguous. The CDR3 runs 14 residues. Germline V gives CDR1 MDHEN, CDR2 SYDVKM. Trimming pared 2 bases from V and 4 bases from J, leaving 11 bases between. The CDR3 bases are TGTGCCAGCAGTTTAGTCGGCGGGTCCTATGGCTACACCTTC. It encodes CASSLVGGSYGYTF.

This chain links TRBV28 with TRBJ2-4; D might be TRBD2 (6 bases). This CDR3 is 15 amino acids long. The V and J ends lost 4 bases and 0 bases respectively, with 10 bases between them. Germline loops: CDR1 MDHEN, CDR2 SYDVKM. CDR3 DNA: TGTGCCAGCAGTTCGGGAGAACTAGCCAAAAACATTCAGTACTTC. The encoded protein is CASSSGELAKNIQYF.

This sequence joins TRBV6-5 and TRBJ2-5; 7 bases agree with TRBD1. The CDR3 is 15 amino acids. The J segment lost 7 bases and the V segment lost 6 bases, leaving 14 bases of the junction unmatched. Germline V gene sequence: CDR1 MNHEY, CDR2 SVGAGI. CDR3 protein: CASREHGTAEGTQYF. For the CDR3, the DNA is TGTGCCAGCAGGGAACACGGGACAGCCGAAGGGACCCAGTACTTC.

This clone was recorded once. DNA of the CDR3: TGTGCCAGCAGTTTCGGACGGACTGACTACGGGTCACCCCTCCACTTT. The encoded protein is CASSFGRTDYGSPLHF. V and J are TRBV27 and TRBJ1-6; D unresolved. Trimming shortened V by 3 bases and J by 10 bases, and 19 bases separated the two germline ends. From germline, CDR1 is MNHEY and CDR2 SMNVEV (reference sequence). CDR3 length equals 16 residues.

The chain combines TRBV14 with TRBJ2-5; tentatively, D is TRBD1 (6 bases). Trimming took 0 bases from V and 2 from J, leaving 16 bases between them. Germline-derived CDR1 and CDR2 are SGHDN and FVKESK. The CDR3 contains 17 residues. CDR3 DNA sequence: TGTGCCAGCAGCCAAGATAGGAGGACAGCCTCACAAGAGACCCAGTACTTC. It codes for CASSQDRRTASQETQYF.

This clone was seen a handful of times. The CDR3 loop reads CAWSVRTTYEQYF. The CDR3, as DNA: TGTGCCTGGAGTGTCCGGACAACCTACGAGCAGTACTTC. The rearrangement joins TRBV30 to TRBJ2-7, with a tentative D call TRBD1 (5 bases). V was trimmed by 0 bases and J by 2 bases, leaving 8 bases between them. Germline lookup yields CDR1 GTSNPN and CDR2 SVGIG (reference sequence). The CDR3 sequence is 13 residues long.

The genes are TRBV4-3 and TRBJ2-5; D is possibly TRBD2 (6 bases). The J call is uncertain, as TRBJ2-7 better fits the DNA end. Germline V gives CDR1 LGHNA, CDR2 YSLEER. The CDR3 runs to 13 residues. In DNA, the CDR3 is TGCGCCAGCAGCCAAGAGGGAGGCTACGAGCAGTACTTC. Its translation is CASSQEGGYEQYF.

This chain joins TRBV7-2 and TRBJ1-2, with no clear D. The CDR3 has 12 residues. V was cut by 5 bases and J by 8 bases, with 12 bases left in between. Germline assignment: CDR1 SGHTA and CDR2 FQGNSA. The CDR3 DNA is TGTGCCAGCAGCCCCGGAGGAGACGGCTACACCTTC. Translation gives CASSPGGDGYTF.

The CDR3 protein is CASTGTYEQYF. In DNA, the CDR3 is TGTGCCAGCACCGGGACCTACGAGCAGTACTTC. The chain combines TRBV6-6 with TRBJ2-7, with a tentative D call TRBD2 (5 bases). Germline V lookup: CDR1 MNHNY, CDR2 SVGAGI (reference sequence). Trimming cost V 7 bases and J 2 bases, with 6 bases left between them. CDR3 length: 11 residues.

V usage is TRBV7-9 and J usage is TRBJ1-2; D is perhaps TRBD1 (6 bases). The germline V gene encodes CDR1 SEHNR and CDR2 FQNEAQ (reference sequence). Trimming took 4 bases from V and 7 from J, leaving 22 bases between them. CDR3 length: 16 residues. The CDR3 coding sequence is TGTGCCAGCAGCTCCCAAGCAGGCCAGGGGTCGGGTGGCTACACCTTC. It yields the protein CASSSQAGQGSGGYTF.

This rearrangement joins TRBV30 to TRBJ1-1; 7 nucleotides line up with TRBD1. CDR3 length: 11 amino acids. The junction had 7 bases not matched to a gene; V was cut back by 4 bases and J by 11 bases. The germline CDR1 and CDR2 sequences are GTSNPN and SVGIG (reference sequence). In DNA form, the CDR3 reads TGTGCCTGGATGAGACAGGGCACGGCTTTCTTT. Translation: CAWMRQGTAFF.

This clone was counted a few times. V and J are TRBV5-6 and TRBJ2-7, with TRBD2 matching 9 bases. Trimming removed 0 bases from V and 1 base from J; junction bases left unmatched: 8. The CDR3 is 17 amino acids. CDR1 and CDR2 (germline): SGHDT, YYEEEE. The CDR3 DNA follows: TGTGCCAGCAGCTTGGGGCTTAGCGGGAGATTGTCCTACGAGCAGTACTTC. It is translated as CASSLGLSGRLSYEQYF.